Below are 27 T cell receptor beta chains sequenced from a single sample in a study of CD8+ T cells in alopecia areata. Isolated RNA was reverse transcribed into cDNA used as the sequencing template. The assay was immunoSEQ multiplex PCR, and TCRdb's table has in-frame clones only and misses some. The sample includes about 190,000 clones, less than 65% of them seen just once. Treatment of the sample: oral pan-JAK inhibitor, 5-10 mg twice daily. The input for sequencing was CD4+ T cells sorted from blood, taken at week 24, from a patient treated with tofacitinib. Every receptor here comes from a human donor with alopecia areata.

This CDR3 reads CASSVGVNEQYF. CDR3 sequence (DNA): TGTGCCAGCAGTGTTGGGGTCAACGAGCAGTACTTC. The rearrangement uses TRBV6-1 and TRBJ2-7, with D unresolved. Between the trimmed V and J ends, which lost 4 bases and 5 bases, there was a span of 9 bases. The germline V gene encodes CDR1 MNHNS and CDR2 SASEGT. The CDR3 sequence is 12 residues long.

This clone appeared a single time. This chain connects TRBV27 to TRBJ2-7; D possibly corresponds to TRBD1 (6 bases). The CDR3 contains 14 residues. V lost 6 bases to trimming and J lost 4 bases, with 16 bases between them. Germline CDR1 and CDR2: MNHEY and SMNVEV (reference sequence). The CDR3 reads CASSSGTQTYEQYF. The CDR3 DNA is TGTGCCAGCAGCTCCGGGACACAAACTTACGAGCAGTACTTC.

Worth noting for this clone: The same CDR3 can be traced to other DNA sequences in this sample. The chain couples TRBV2 to TRBJ2-7; the D is unclear. The CDR3 has 12 amino acids. Per germline, CDR1 SNHLY and CDR2 FYNNEI. Trimming removed 4 bases from V and 2 bases from J, with 6 bases in between. The chain's CDR3 is CASSGTAYEQYF. DNA of the CDR3: TGTGCCAGCAGTGGAACGGCCTACGAGCAGTACTTC.

Points on this clone: Other DNA sequences in this sample translate to the same CDR3. This chain uses TRBV7-2 with TRBJ1-2; D is possibly TRBD1 (6 bases). The CDR3 totals 13 residues. Germline V gene data show CDR1 as SGHTA and CDR2 as FQGNSA. Trimming left V 7 bases short and J 8 bases short, with 17 bases between. CDR3 in amino acids: CASTEQGGGGYTF. The CDR3 bases are TGTGCCAGCACCGAACAGGGAGGGGGAGGCTACACCTTC.

The rearrangement joins TRBV7-2 to TRBJ2-3; TRBD2 aligns across 10 bases. The CDR3 covers 17 residues. Losses at the gene ends were 0 bases for V and 4 bases for J; bases not matched to a gene: 7. Germline V gene lookup returns CDR1 SGHTA and CDR2 FQGNSA. In nucleotides, the CDR3 is TGTGCCAGCAGCTTAGCGTTCAAGCGGGGGGGTTCAGATACGCAGTATTTT. Translation gives CASSLAFKRGGSDTQYF.

The chain recombines TRBV4-1 with TRBJ1-1; weak D call: TRBD1 (6 bases). V dropped 1 base and J dropped 10 bases, with 25 bases sitting between them. This CDR3 region has 17 residues. Per germline, CDR1 MGHRA and CDR2 YSYEKL. DNA of the CDR3: TGCGCCAGCAGCCAAGTGAGTCTTGGGCAGGGGACTTTGGTAGCTTTCTTT. This sequence encodes CASSQVSLGQGTLVAFF.

This clone was counted between two and nine times. The rearrangement uses TRBV30 and TRBJ1-2; TRBD1 is a possible D gene (6 bases). The CDR3 loop spans 15 amino acids. Looked up from germline, CDR1 is GTSNPN and CDR2 is SVGIG (reference sequence). Trimming removed 2 bases at V and 5 bases at J, with 18 bases between. CDR3 sequence (DNA): TGTGCCTGGAGTCCCCAGGTGTCGGGGGCTTATGGCTACACCTTC. Translated, it gives CAWSPQVSGAYGYTF.

V gene TRBV30 combines with J gene TRBJ1-2; D is perhaps TRBD1 (5 bases). V was shortened by 3 bases and J by 2 bases, with 7 bases between the two germline ends. The CDR3 contains 12 residues. The germline V gene has CDR1 GTSNPN and CDR2 SVGIG (reference sequence). The CDR3 region has the DNA TGTGCCTGGAGCAAGGGGAACTATGGCTACACCTTC. It yields the protein CAWSKGNYGYTF.

J is TRBJ1-1 and V is TRBV30; D is unclear. The germline CDR1 and CDR2 sequences are GTSNPN and SVGIG (reference sequence). With 4 bases removed from V and 0 bases from J, the gap between germline ends came to 3 bases. There are 11 residues in the CDR3. DNA for the CDR3: TGTGCCTGGAATCTGAACACTGAAGCTTTCTTT. Translating gives CAWNLNTEAFF.

This clone was recorded only once. The chain couples TRBV7-2 to TRBJ2-5, with D perhaps TRBD1 (5 bases). With 7 bases removed from V and 2 bases from J, the gap between germline ends came to 11 bases. This CDR3 is 13 amino acids long. The germline gives CDR1 SGHTA, CDR2 FQGNSA. This chain's CDR3 is CASTNRQQETQYF. In DNA, the CDR3 is TGTGCCAGCACCAACAGACAGCAAGAGACCCAGTACTTC.

This rearrangement joins TRBV2 to TRBJ2-6; 15 bases line up with TRBD2. The germline CDR1 and CDR2 sequences are SNHLY and FYNNEI. The ends lost 3 bases at V and 1 base at J; junction bases unmatched: 4. This CDR3 contains 19 residues. CDR3 coding DNA: TGTGCCAGCAGTGACATGGGACTAGCGGGGGGTTCTGGGGCCAACGTCCTGACTTTC. Amino acids: CASSDMGLAGGSGANVLTF.

This clone was counted between two and nine times. The chain couples TRBV7-8 to TRBJ2-1; D might be TRBD2 (6 bases). CDR1 SGHVS and CDR2 FQNEAQ come from the germline V gene. Trimming left V 2 bases short and J 9 bases short, with 17 bases between. The CDR3 runs to 15 residues. CDR3 sequence reads: CASSLNDSPAGEQFF. The CDR3 bases are TGTGCCAGCAGCTTAAATGACTCTCCAGCGGGTGAGCAGTTCTTC.

The rearrangement joins TRBV9 to TRBJ2-1, with D perhaps matching TRBD1 or TRBD2 (5 bases each). The CDR3 is made up of 15 amino acids. Germline V gene data show CDR1 as SGDLS and CDR2 as YYNGEE. V lost 2 bases and J lost 5, with 14 bases in between. The CDR3 DNA reads TGTGCCAGCAGCGTGGCCCCCAGGGACCACAATGAGCAGTTCTTC. This sequence encodes CASSVAPRDHNEQFF.

The chain couples TRBV2 to TRBJ1-1; 7 bases align to TRBD1. Germline V lookup: CDR1 SNHLY, CDR2 FYNNEI. V was pared by 1 base and J by 11 bases, with 10 bases of the junction left unmatched. The CDR3 consists of 14 residues. The CDR3 protein is CASSEVLGQINAFF. The CDR3, as DNA: TGTGCCAGCAGTGAAGTCCTGGGACAGATTAATGCTTTCTTT.

This clone was observed a handful of times. V gene TRBV18 combines with J gene TRBJ1-4, with D possibly matching TRBD1 (5 bases). The CDR3 is 17 amino acids. Germline CDR1 reads KGHSH; CDR2 reads LQKENI. V was clipped by 2 bases and J by 8 bases, with 21 bases between them. The CDR3 DNA follows: TGTGCCAGCTCACCAGGGAGTGGGACTGGGCTGAAGGAAAAACTGTTTTTT. It codes for CASSPGSGTGLKEKLFF.

This clone has more than one count but fewer than ten. Within the sample, other DNA sequences also encode this same CDR3. J is TRBJ2-3 and V is TRBV5-1; unclear D gene. Germline V gene data show CDR1 as SGHRS and CDR2 as YFSETQ. V was clipped by 1 base and J by 8 bases, with 5 bases between them. The CDR3 sequence is 11 residues long. The CDR3, as DNA: TGCGCCAGCAGCTTGTACGGTACGCAGTATTTT. Amino acid sequence: CASSLYGTQYF.

CDR3 residues: CATSRELTGTGGGEQYF. The CDR3 DNA reads as TGTGCCACCAGCAGAGAACTTACCGGGACAGGGGGCGGAGAGCAGTACTTC. This sequence joins TRBV15 and TRBJ2-7; 12 nucleotides line up with TRBD1. The J segment lost 7 bases and the V segment lost 0 bases, leaving 10 bases of the junction unmatched. CDR1 is LNHNV, CDR2 YYDKDF, per germline (reference sequence). The CDR3 has 17 residues.

This clone has just one count. The chain combines TRBV27 with TRBJ2-7; TRBD1 matches 8 bases. The V gene end was trimmed by 6 bases and the J gene end by 2 bases; junction bases not matched to a gene: 6. CDR1 is MNHEY, CDR2 SMNVEV, per germline (reference sequence). The CDR3 has 14 amino acids. CDR3 sequence (DNA): TGTGCCAGCAGACCCGACAGGGGACCCTACGAGCAGTACTTC. The encoded protein is CASRPDRGPYEQYF.

V gene TRBV6-6 combines with J gene TRBJ2-3; the D gene could be TRBD1 or TRBD2 (5 bases each). The CDR3 has 14 amino acids. Trimming shortened V by 4 bases and J by 0 bases, and 8 bases separated the two germline ends. Germline values: CDR1 MNHNY, CDR2 SVGAGI (reference sequence). The CDR3 nucleotides read TGTGCCAGCAGTTGGGGGTCTAGCACAGATACGCAGTATTTT. It specifies CASSWGSSTDTQYF.

This clone was counted at least ten times. The chain is built from TRBV29-1 and TRBJ2-5; D is possibly TRBD1 (5 bases). Germline CDR1 reads SQVTM; CDR2 reads ANQGSEA. This CDR3 has 14 residues. Trimming pared 4 bases from V and 1 base from J, leaving 13 bases between. The CDR3: CSVGTLGFQETQYF. The DNA for the CDR3 is TGCAGCGTTGGGACACTGGGGTTCCAAGAGACCCAGTACTTC.

This clone was counted a few times. The DNA of the CDR3 is TGTGCCAGCAGCTTAGGAGAGCGGGGGGGCTATGTTTTCGAGACCCAGTACTTC. Translated, it gives CASSLGERGGYVFETQYF. The V gene is TRBV7-2, the J gene TRBJ2-5; 10 bases line up with TRBD2. The germline V gene has CDR1 SGHTA and CDR2 FQGNSA. The CDR3 is 18 residues long. J was trimmed by 5 bases and V by 1 base; bases with no gene match: 13.

The chain has TRBV4-3 and TRBJ1-1; 10 bases agree with TRBD1. This CDR3 region has 16 residues. The J segment lost 2 bases and the V segment lost 5 bases, leaving 8 bases of the junction unmatched. Germline lookup yields CDR1 LGHNA and CDR2 YSLEER. The CDR3, as DNA: TGCGCCAGCAGCTCCCGACAGGGGGCTTTTAACACTGAAGCTTTCTTT. Translating gives CASSSRQGAFNTEAFF.

The chain has TRBV5-1 and TRBJ1-1; TRBD1 agrees at 10 bases. The V segment lost 4 bases and the J segment 3 bases; nucleotides outside the gene matches: 6. CDR3 size: 15 residues. Per the germline V gene, CDR1 is SGHRS and CDR2 is YFSETQ. DNA of the CDR3: TGCGCCAGCAGCATATATGGACAGGGGGACACTGAAGCTTTCTTT. It yields the protein CASSIYGQGDTEAFF.

This clone came up a few times. This chain joins TRBV4-3 and TRBJ1-1; 7 bases are a match to TRBD1. Germline trimming cut 2 bases from V and 11 bases from J; bases unmatched to any gene: 5. Germline V gives CDR1 LGHNA, CDR2 YSLEER. This CDR3 contains 12 residues. Written as DNA, the CDR3 is TGCGCCAGCAGCCAAACTAGGGGGCATGCTTTCTTT. This gives the protein CASSQTRGHAFF.

This clone was recorded a few times. CDR3 sequence reads: CAWRTGEGYTF. The CDR3 nucleotides read TGTGCCTGGAGGACAGGGGAAGGCTACACCTTC. The rearrangement links TRBV30 to TRBJ1-2, with 8 bases matching TRBD1. CDR1 is GTSNPN and CDR2 is SVGIG in the germline V gene (reference sequence). The CDR3 runs to 11 residues. V was pared by 3 bases and J by 8 bases, with 2 bases of the junction left unmatched.

This chain links TRBV30 with TRBJ2-5; D is undetermined. Trimming shortened V by 5 bases and J by 4 bases, and 11 bases separated the two germline ends. CDR1 GTSNPN and CDR2 SVGIG come from the germline V gene (reference sequence). The CDR3 is 12 amino acids. The chain's CDR3 is CAWGDLGETQYF. The CDR3 nucleotides read TGTGCCTGGGGAGACCTCGGAGAGACCCAGTACTTC.

V and J are TRBV13 and TRBJ1-2; D is perhaps TRBD1 (5 bases). The V and J ends lost 5 bases and 7 bases respectively, with 17 bases between them. Germline CDR1 PRHDT, CDR2 FYEKMQ (reference sequence). This CDR3 has 14 residues. CDR3 nucleotide sequence: TGTGCCAGCAGCCCCAGGGCGGCCCTTCCTGGCTACACCTTC. Translating gives CASSPRAALPGYTF.